This T cell receptor (beta chain) was observed in a study of OX40 agonist ivuxolimab in advanced cancers. The CDR3 runs to 14 residues. Germline CDR1 is GTSNPN and CDR2 is SVGIG (reference sequence). V shed 1 base and J shed 1 base, with 11 bases lying between them. Some clones are missing from TCRdb's copy, which holds only in-frame ones; the method was immunoSEQ multiplex PCR. The data show about 38,000 clones, over 60% seen once. A few counts support this clone. The sequence derives from an adult with an advanced solid tumor such as melanoma, head and neck, liver or kidney cancer. The V gene is TRBV30, the J gene TRBJ2-7; D is perhaps TRBD1 (5 bases). The source material was CD4+ or CD8+ T cells sorted from blood, sampled in a trial of the OX40 agonist ivuxolimab. The CDR3 DNA reads as TGTGCCTGGAGTGGCCAGGGTGGGTCCTACGAGCAGTACTTC. As protein: CAWSGQGGSYEQYF.